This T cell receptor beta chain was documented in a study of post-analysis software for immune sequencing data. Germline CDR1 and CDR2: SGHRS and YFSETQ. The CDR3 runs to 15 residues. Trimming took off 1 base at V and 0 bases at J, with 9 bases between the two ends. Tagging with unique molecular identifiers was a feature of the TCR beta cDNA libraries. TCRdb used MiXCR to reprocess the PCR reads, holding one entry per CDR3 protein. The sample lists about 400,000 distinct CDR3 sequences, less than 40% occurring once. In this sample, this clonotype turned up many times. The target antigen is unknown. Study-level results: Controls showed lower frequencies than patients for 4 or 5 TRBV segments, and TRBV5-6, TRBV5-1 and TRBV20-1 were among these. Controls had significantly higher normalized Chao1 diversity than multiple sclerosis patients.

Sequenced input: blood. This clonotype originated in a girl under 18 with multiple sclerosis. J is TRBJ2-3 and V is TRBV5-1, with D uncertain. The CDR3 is CASSLSGLSTDTQYF. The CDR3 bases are TGCGCCAGCAGCTTGAGTGGATTAAGCACAGATACGCAGTATTTT.